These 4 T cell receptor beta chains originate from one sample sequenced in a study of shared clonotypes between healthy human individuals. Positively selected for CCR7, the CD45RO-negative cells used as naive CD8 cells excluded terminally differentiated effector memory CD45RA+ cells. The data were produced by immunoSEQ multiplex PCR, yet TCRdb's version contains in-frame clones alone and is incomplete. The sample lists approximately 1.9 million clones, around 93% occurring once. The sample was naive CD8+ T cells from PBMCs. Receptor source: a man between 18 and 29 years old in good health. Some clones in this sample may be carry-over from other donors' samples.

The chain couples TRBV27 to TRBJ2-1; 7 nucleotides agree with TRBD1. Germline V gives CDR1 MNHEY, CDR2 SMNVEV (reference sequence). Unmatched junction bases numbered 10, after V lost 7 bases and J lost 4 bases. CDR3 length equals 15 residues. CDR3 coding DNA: TGTGCCAGCACCATCAGGGGGTCGAGATACAATGAGCAGTTCTTC. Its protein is CASTIRGSRYNEQFF.

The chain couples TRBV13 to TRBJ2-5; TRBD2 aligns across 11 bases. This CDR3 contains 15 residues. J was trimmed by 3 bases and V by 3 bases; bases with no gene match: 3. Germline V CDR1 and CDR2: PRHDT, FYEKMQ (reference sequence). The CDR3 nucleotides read TGTGCCAGCAGCTTTAGGGGACTAGCGGAAGAGACCCAGTACTTC. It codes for CASSFRGLAEETQYF.

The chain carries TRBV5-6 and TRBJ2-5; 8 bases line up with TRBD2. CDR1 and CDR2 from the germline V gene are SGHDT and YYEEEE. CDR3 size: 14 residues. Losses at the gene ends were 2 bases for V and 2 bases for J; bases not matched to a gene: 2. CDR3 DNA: TGTGCCAGCAGCTTAACTAGCGGTCAAGAGACCCAGTACTTC. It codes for CASSLTSGQETQYF. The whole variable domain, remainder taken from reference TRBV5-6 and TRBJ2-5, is DAGVTQSPTHLIKTRGQQVTLRCSPKSGHDTVSWYQQALGQGPQFIFQYYEEEERQRGNFPDRFSGHQFPNYSSELNVNALLLGDSALYLCASSLTSGQETQYFGPGTRLLVL.

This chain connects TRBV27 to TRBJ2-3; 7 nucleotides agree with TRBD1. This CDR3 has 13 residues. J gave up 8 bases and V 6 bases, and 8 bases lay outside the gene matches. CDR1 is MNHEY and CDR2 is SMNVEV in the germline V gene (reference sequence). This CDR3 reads CASSDRVGVTQYF. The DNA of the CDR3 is TGTGCCAGCAGCGACAGGGTCGGGGTTACGCAGTATTTT.